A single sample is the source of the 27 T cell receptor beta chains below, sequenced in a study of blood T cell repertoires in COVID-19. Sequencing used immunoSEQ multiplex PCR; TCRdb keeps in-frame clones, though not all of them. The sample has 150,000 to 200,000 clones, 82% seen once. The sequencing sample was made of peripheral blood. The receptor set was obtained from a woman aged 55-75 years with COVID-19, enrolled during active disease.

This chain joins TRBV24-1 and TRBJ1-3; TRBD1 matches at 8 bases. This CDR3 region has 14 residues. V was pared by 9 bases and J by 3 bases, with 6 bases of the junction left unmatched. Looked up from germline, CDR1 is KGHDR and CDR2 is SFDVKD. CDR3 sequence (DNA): TGTGCCACCCAGGACAGGGCAAATGGAAACACCATATATTTT. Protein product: CATQDRANGNTIYF.

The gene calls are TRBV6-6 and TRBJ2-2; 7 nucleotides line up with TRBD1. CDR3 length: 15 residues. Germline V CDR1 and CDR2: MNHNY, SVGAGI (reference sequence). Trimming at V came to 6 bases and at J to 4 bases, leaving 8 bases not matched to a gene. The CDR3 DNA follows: TGTGCCAGCAGAAACAGGGGTACGGGCACCGGGGAGCTGTTTTTT. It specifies CASRNRGTGTGELFF.

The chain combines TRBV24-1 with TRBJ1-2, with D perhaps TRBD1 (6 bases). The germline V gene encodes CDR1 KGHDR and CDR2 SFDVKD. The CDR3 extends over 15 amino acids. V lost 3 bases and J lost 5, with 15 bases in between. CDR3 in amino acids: CATSDPSTGSYGYTF. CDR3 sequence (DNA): TGTGCCACCAGTGATCCTTCGACAGGTTCATATGGCTACACCTTC.

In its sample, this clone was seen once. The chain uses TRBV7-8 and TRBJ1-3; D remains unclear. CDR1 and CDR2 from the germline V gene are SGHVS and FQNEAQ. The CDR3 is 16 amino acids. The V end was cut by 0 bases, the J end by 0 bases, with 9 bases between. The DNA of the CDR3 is TGTGCCAGCAGCTTAGCGCAGGCCCGCTCTGGAAACACCATATATTTT. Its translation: CASSLAQARSGNTIYF.

The CDR3 spells CASSLALAGVEQFF. CDR3 in DNA: TGCGCCAGCAGCTTGGCACTAGCGGGAGTTGAGCAGTTCTTC. The rearrangement uses TRBV5-1 and TRBJ2-1; 11 bases align to TRBD2. J was trimmed by 9 bases and V by 0 bases; bases with no gene match: 2. This CDR3 is 14 amino acids long. Germline V lookup: CDR1 SGHRS, CDR2 YFSETQ.

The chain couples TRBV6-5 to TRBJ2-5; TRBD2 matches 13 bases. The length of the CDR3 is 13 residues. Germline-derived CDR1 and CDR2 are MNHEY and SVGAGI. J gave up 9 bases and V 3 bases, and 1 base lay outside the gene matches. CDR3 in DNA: TGTGCCAGCAGTTATACTAGCGGGGGGGCCCAGTACTTC. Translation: CASSYTSGGAQYF.

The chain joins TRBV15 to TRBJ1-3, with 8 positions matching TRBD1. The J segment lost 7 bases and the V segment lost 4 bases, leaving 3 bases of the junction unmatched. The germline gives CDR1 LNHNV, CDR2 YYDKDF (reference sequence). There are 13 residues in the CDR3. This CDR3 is CATSKDRENTIYF. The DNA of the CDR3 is TGTGCCACCAGCAAGGACAGGGAGAACACCATATATTTT.

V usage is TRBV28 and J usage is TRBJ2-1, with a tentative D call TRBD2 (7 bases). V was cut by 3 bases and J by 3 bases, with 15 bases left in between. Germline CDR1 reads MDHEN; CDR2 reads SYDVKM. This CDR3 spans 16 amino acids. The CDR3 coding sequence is TGTGCCAGCAGTTTCTCTGGGAGGGACATCTACAATGAGCAGTTCTTC. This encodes CASSFSGRDIYNEQFF.

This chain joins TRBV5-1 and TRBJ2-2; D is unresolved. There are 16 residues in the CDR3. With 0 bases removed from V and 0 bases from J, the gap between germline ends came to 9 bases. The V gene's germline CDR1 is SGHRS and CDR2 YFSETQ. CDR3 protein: CASSLVYPANTGELFF. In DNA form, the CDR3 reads TGCGCCAGCAGCTTGGTTTACCCAGCGAACACCGGGGAGCTGTTTTTT. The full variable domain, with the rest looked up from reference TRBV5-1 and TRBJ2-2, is KAGVTQTPRYLIKTRGQQVTLSCSPISGHRSVSWYQQTPGQGLQFLFEYFSETQRNKGNFPGRFSGRQFSNSRSEMNVSTLELGDSALYLCASSLVYPANTGELFFGEGSRLTVL.

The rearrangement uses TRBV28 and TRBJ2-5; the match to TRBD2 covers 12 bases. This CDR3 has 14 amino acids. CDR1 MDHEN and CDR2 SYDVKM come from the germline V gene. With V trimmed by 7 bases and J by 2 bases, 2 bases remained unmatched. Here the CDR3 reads CASMTSGGQETQYF. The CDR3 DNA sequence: TGTGCCAGCATGACTAGCGGGGGTCAAGAGACCCAGTACTTC. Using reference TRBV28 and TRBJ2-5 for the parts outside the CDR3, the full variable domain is DVKVTQSSRYLVKRTGEKVFLECVQDMDHENMFWYRQDPGLGLRLIYFSYDVKMKEKGDIPEGYSVSREKKERFSLILESASTNQTSMYLCASMTSGGQETQYFGPGTRLLVL.

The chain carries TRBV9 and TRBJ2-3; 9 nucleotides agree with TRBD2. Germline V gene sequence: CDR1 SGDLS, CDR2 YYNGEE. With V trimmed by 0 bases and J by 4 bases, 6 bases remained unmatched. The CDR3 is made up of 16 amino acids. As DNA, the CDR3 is TGTGCCAGCAGCGTAGATGCGGGAGGGCAGGCAGATACGCAGTATTTT. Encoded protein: CASSVDAGGQADTQYF. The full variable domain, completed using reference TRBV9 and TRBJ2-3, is DSGVTQTPKHLITATGQRVTLRCSPRSGDLSVYWYQQSLDQGLQFLIQYYNGEERAKGNILERFSAQQFPDLHSELNLSSLELGDSALYFCASSVDAGGQADTQYFGPGTRLTVL.

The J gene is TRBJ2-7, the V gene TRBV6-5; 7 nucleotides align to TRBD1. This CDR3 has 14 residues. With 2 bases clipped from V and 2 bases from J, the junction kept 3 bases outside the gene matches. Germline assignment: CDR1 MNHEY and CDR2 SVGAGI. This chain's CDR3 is CASSYRGTAYEQYF. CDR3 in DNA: TGTGCCAGCAGTTACCGAGGGACAGCCTACGAGCAGTACTTC.

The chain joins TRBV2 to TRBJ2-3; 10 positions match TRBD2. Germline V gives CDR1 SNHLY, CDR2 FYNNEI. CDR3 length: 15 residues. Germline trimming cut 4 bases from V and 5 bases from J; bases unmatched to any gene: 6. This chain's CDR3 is CASSGSGGAGDTQYF. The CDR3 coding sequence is TGTGCCAGCAGTGGCAGCGGGGGGGCCGGAGATACGCAGTATTTT.

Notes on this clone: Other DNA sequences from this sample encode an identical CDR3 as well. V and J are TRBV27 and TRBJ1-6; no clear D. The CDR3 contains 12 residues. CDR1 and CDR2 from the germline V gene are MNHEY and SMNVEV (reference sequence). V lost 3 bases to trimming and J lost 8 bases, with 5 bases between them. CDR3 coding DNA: TGTGCCAGCAGTTTCCCGGATTCACCCCTCCACTTT. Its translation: CASSFPDSPLHF.

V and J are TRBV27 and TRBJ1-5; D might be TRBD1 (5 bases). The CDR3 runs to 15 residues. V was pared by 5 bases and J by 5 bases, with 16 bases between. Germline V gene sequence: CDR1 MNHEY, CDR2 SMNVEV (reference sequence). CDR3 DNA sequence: TGTGCCAGCAGTGCCATATCTACGGGGGATCAGCCCCAGCATTTT. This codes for CASSAISTGDQPQHF.

CDR3 in DNA: TGTGCCAGCAGCCCCACCAGTAGCGGGAGAGATACGCAGTATTTT. Protein product: CASSPTSSGRDTQYF. The chain links TRBV7-2 to TRBJ2-3; 9 bases match TRBD2. With 5 bases clipped from V and 5 bases from J, the junction kept 8 bases outside the gene matches. CDR3 length: 15 amino acids. Per the germline V gene, CDR1 is SGHTA and CDR2 is FQGNSA. Based on the CDR3 plus reference TRBV7-2 and TRBJ2-3, the full variable domain is GAGVSQSPSNKVTEKGKDVELRCDPISGHTALYWYRQSLGQGLEFLIYFQGNSAPDKSGLPSDRFSAERTGGSVSTLTIQRTQQEDSAVYLCASSPTSSGRDTQYFGPGTRLTVL.

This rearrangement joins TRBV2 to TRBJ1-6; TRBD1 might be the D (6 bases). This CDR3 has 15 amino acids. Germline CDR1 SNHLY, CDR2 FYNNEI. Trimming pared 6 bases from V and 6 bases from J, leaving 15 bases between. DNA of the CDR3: TGTGCCAGCAGCGAGAGACAGGCCCTTAATTCACCCCTCCACTTT. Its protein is CASSERQALNSPLHF.

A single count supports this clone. The CDR3 coding sequence is TGTGCCAGCAGTTACGGACTAGCGGGAGTAAACACCGGGGAGCTGTTTTTT. It specifies CASSYGLAGVNTGELFF. The chain recombines TRBV27 with TRBJ2-2; 13 bases align to TRBD2. The CDR3 covers 17 residues. Germline V gene data show CDR1 as MNHEY and CDR2 as SMNVEV (reference sequence). V shed 4 bases, J shed 2 bases, and the junction held 4 bases outside the gene matches.

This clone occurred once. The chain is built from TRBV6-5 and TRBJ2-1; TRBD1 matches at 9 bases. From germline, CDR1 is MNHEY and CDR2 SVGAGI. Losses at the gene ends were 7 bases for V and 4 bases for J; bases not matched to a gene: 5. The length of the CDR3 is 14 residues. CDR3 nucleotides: TGTGCCAGCAAAGGGGGGACAGGGTACAATGAGCAGTTCTTC. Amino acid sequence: CASKGGTGYNEQFF.

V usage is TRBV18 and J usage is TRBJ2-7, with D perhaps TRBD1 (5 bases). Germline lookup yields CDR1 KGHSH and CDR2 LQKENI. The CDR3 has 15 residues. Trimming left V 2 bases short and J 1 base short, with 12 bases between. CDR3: CASSPRQSGSYEQYF. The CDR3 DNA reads TGTGCCAGCTCACCAAGACAGTCCGGATCCTACGAGCAGTACTTC.

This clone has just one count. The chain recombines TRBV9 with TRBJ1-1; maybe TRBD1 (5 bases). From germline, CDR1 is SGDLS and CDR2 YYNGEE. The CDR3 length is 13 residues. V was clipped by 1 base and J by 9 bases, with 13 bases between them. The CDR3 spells CASSVRVEGKAFF. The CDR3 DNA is TGTGCCAGCAGCGTACGTGTGGAGGGGAAAGCTTTCTTT.

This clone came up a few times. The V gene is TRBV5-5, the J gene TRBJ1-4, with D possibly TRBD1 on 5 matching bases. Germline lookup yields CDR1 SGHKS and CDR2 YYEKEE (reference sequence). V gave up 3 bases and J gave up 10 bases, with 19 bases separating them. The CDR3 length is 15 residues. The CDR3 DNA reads TGTGCCAGCAGCTCAAGCGGAGAGGGAGGGGTAAAACTGTTTTTT. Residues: CASSSSGEGGVKLFF.

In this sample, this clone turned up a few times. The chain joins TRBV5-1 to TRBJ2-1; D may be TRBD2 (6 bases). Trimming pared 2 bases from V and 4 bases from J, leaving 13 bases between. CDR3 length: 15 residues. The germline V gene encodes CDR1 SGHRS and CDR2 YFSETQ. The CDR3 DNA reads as TGCGCCAGCAGCTTTTCCGGGAGCCAATACAATGAGCAGTTCTTC. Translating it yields CASSFSGSQYNEQFF.

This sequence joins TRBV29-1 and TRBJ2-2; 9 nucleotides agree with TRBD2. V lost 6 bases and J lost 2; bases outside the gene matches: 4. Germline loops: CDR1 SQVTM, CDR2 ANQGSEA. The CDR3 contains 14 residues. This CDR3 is CSVGTSRNTGELFF. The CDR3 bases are TGCAGCGTGGGGACTAGCAGAAACACCGGGGAGCTGTTTTTT.

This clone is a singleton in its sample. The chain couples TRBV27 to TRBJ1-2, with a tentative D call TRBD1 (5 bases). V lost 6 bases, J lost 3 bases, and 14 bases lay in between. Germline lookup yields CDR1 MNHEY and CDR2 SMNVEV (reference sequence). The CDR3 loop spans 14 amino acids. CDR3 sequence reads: CASSPPGTHYGYTF. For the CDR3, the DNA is TGTGCCAGCAGCCCCCCGGGGACTCACTATGGCTACACCTTC.

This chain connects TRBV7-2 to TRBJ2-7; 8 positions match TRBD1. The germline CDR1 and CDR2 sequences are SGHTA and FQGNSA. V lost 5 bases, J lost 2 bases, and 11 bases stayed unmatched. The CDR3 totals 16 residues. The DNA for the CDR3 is TGTGCCAGCAGCCTCTCCGGACAGGGAAGCGCCTACGAGCAGTACTTC. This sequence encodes CASSLSGQGSAYEQYF. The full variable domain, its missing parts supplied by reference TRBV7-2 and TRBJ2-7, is GAGVSQSPSNKVTEKGKDVELRCDPISGHTALYWYRQSLGQGLEFLIYFQGNSAPDKSGLPSDRFSAERTGGSVSTLTIQRTQQEDSAVYLCASSLSGQGSAYEQYFGPGTRLTVT.

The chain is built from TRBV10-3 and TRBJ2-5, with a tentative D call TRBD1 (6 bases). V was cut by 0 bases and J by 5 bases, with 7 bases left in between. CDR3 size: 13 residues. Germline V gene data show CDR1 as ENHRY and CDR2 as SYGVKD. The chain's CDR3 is CAISESGGETQYF. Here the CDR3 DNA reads TGTGCCATCAGTGAGTCAGGGGGTGAGACCCAGTACTTC.